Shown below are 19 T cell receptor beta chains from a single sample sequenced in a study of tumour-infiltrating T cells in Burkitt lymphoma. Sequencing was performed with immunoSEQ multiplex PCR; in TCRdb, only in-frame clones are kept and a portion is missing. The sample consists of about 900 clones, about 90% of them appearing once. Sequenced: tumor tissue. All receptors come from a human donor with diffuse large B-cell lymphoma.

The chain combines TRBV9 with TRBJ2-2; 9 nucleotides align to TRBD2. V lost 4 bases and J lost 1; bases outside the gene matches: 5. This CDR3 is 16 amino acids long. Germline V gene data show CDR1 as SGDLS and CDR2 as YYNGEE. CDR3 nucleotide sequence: TGTGCCAGCAGCCCGTTAGCGGGGGTGAACACCGGGGAGCTGTTTTTT. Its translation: CASSPLAGVNTGELFF.

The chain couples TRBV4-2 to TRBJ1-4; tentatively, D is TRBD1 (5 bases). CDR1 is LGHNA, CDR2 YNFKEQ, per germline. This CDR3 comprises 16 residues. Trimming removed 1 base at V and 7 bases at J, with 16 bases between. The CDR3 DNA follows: TGTGCCAGCAGCCAAGGTGAAGGGGCCCACCTTGAAAAACTGTTTTTT. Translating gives CASSQGEGAHLEKLFF.

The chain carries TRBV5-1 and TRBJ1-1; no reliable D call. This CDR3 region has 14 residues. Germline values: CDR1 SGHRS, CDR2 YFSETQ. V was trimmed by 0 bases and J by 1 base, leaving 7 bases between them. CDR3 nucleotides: TGCGCCAGCAGCTTGGCGCAGACGAACACTGAAGCTTTCTTT. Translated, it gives CASSLAQTNTEAFF. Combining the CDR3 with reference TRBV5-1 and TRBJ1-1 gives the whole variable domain KAGVTQTPRYLIKTRGQQVTLSCSPISGHRSVSWYQQTPGQGLQFLFEYFSETQRNKGNFPGRFSGRQFSNSRSEMNVSTLELGDSALYLCASSLAQTNTEAFFGQGTRLTVV.

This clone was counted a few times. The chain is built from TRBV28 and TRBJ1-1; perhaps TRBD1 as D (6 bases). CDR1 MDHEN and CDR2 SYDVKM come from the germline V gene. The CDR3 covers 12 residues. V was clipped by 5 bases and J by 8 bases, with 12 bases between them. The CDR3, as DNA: TGTGCCAGCAGTCTGCGGACAGCCGAAGCTTTCTTT. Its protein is CASSLRTAEAFF.

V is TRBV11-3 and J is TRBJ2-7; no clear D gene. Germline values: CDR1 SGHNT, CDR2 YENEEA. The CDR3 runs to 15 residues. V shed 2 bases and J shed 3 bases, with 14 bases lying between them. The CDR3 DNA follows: TGTGCCAGCAGCTTAATTTCCAGGCTAAACTACGAGCAGTACTTC. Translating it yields CASSLISRLNYEQYF.

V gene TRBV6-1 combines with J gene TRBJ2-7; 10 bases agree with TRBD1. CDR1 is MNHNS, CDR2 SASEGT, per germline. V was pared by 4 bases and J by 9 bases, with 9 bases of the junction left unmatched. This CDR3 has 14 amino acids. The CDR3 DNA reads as TGTGCCAGCAGTGGACGGACAGGGGGTCTAGGGCAGTACTTC. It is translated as CASSGRTGGLGQYF.

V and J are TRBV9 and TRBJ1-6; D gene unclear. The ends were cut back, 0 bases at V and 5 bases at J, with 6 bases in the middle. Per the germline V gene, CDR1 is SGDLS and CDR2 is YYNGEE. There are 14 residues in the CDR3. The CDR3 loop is CASSVEGNNSPLHF. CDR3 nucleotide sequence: TGTGCCAGCAGCGTAGAAGGTAATAATTCACCCCTCCACTTT.

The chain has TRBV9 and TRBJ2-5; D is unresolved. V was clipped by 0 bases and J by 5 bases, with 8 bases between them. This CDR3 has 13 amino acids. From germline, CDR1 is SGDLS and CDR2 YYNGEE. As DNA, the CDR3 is TGTGCCAGCAGCGTAGGCGCGACGGAGACCCAGTACTTC. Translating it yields CASSVGATETQYF.

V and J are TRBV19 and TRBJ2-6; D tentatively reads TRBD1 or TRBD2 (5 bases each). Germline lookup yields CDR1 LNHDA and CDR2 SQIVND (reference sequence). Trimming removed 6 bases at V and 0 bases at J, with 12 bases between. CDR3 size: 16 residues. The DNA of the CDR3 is TGTGCCAGTAGGGGCAGGGAGAGCTCTGGGGCCAACGTCCTGACTTTC. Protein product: CASRGRESSGANVLTF.

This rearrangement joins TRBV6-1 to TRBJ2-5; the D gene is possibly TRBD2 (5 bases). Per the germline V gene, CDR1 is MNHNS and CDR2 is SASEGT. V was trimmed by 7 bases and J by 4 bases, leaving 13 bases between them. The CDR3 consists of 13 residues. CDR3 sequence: CASTEGLGETQYF. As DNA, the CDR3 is TGTGCCAGCACCGAGGGTCTTGGAGAGACCCAGTACTTC.

The CDR3 nucleotides are TGTGCCAGCTCACCACCGGGCCCTGTGACCGGGGAGCTGTTTTTT. It translates to CASSPPGPVTGELFF. This chain uses TRBV18 with TRBJ2-2; D remains unclear. The CDR3 covers 15 residues. Per the germline V gene, CDR1 is KGHSH and CDR2 is LQKENI. V lost 0 bases and J lost 5, with 10 bases in between.

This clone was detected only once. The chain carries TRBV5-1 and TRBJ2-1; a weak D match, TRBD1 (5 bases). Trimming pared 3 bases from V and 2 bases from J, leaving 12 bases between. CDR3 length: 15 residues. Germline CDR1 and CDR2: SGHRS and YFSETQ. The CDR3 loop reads CASSSTVGPYNEQFF. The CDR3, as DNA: TGCGCCAGCAGCTCGACAGTGGGCCCCTACAATGAGCAGTTCTTC.

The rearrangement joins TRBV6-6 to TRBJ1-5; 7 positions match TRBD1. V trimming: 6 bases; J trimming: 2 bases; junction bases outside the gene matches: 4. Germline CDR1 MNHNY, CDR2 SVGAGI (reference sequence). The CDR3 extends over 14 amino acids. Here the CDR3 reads CASSGTGGNQPQHF. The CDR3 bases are TGTGCCAGCAGCGGCACAGGGGGCAATCAGCCCCAGCATTTT.

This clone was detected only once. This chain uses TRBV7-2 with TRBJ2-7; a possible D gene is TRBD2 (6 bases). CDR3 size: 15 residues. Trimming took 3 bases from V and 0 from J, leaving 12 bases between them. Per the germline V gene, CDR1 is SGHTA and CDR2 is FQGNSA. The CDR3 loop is CASSLEPAGSYEQYF. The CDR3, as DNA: TGTGCCAGCAGCTTGGAACCAGCGGGCTCCTACGAGCAGTACTTC.

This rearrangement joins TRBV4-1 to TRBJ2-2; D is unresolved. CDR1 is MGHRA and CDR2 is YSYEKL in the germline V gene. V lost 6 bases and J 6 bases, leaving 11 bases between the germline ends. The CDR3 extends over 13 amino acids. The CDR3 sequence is CASSRLDAGELFF. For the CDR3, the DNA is TGCGCCAGCAGTCGCTTAGACGCCGGGGAGCTGTTTTTT.

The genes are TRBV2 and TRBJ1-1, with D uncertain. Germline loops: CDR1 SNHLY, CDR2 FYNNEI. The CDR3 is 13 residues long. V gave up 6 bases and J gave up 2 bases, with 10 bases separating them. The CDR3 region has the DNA TGTGCCAGCAGCCAAGAACGAAACACTGAAGCTTTCTTT. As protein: CASSQERNTEAFF.

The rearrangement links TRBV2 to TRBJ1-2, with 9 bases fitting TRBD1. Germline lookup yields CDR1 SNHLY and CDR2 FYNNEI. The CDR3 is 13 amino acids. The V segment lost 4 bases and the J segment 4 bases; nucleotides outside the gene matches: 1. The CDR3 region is CASSGDRAYGYTF. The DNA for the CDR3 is TGTGCCAGCAGTGGGGACAGGGCCTATGGCTACACCTTC.

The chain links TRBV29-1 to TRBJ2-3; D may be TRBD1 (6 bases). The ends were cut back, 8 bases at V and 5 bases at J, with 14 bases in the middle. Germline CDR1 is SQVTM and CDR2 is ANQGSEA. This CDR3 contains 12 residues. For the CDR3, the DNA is TGCAGCTCTAAACAGGGTCAAGATACGCAGTATTTT. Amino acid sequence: CSSKQGQDTQYF.

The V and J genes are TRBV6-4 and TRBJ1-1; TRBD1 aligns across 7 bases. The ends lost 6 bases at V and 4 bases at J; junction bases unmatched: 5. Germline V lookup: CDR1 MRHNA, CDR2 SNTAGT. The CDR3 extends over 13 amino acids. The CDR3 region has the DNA TGTGCCAGCAGCTCGACAGGGAGCACTGAAGCTTTCTTT. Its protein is CASSSTGSTEAFF.